This is a list of T cell receptor beta chains from one sample in a study of T cells in Graves' hyperthyroidism and ophthalmopathy. TCRdb itself ran the multiplex PCR reads through MiXCR, one entry per CDR3 protein. The sample lists around 350,000 distinct CDR3 sequences, over 15% occurring once. The material sequenced was blood. The receptor source for this set is a woman aged 18-35 years with Graves' hyperthyroidism. The CDR3 runs from the conserved cysteine through the conserved F or W. The order of the fields is J gene, clone size, D gene, V gene, CDR3 DNA, CDR3 protein. A D gene is named only where the DNA matches it firmly. Clone sizes are given selectively: once, few, many, or a class where the clone is expanded.

>TRBJ1-2|many|TRBD1|TRBV12-3/TRBV12-4
TGTGCCAGCACCCCTACCGGGGACAGGCGAGACTATGGCTACACCTTC
CASTPTGDRRDYGYTF
>TRBJ2-7|many|NA|TRBV18
TGTGCCAGCTCATCGCCCGGCGAGCAGTACTTC
CASSSPGEQYF
>TRBJ2-5|NA|TRBD2|TRBV24-1
TGTGCCACCAGTGTGGGGGGGCAAGAGACCCAGTACTTC
CATSVGGQETQYF
>TRBJ2-7|many|TRBD1|TRBV6-1
TGTGCCAGCAGTGAAGGTGGGTTGAAGGACAGGTCCTACGAGCAGTACTTC
CASSEGGLKDRSYEQYF
>TRBJ2-7|many|TRBD1|TRBV7-2
TGTGCCAGCACGGGGCAGGGGGCGTGGGAGCAGTACTTC
CASTGQGAWEQYF
>TRBJ2-5|many|TRBD1|TRBV11-2
TGTGCCAGCAGCCGTGGACAGGGTTTTGGAGAGACCCAGTACTTC
CASSRGQGFGETQYF
>TRBJ2-2|many|NA|TRBV7-3
TGTGCCAGCAGCTTAAGACCCGTGGCCGGGTACACCGGGGAGCTGTTTTTT
CASSLRPVAGYTGELFF
>TRBJ1-2|NA|NA|TRBV12-3/TRBV12-4
TGTGCCAGCAGTGTGCGATATGGCTACACCTTC
CASSVRYGYTF
>TRBJ2-2|many|TRBD2|TRBV27
TGTGCCAGCAGACGCAGCGGGGGGGCTATCGGGGAGCTGTTTTTT
CASRRSGGAIGELFF
>TRBJ1-6|NA|TRBD1|TRBV2
TGTGCCAGCAGTGAAGGGGCAGGGGGTTCACCCCTCCACTTT
CASSEGAGGSPLHF
>TRBJ1-2|NA|NA|TRBV6-1
TGTGCCAGCAGTGACATCGGCTACACCTTC
CASSDIGYTF
>TRBJ1-1|many|NA|TRBV15
TGTGCCACCAGCGGACGGTCGGGGGGAGGGGGAGCTTTCTTT
CATSGRSGGGGAFF
>TRBJ2-5|few|TRBD2|TRBV5-1
TGCGCCAGCAGCTTCGAGGGAGGACTAGCGGGAGAGACCCAGTACTTC
CASSFEGGLAGETQYF
>TRBJ2-7|many|NA|TRBV20-1
TGCAGTGCTTCGATAAACGAGCAGTACTTC
CSASINEQYF
>TRBJ2-5|NA|NA|TRBV5-1
TGCGCCAGCAGCTTGGGACTTAAAGAGACCCAGTACTTC
CASSLGLKETQYF
>TRBJ1-1|few|NA|TRBV6-1
TGTGCCAGTACAGGGTCCCGAGCTTTCTTT
CASTGSRAFF
>TRBJ2-2|few|TRBD1|TRBV20-1
TGCAGTGCTAGTGGACAGGGGGCGGTCACCGGGGAGCTGTTTTTT
CSASGQGAVTGELFF
>TRBJ2-5|NA|NA|TRBV20-1
TGCAGTGCTAGACTACGACCAGGGGTACAAGAGACCCAGTACTTC
CSARLRPGVQETQYF
>TRBJ2-7|many|NA|TRBV27
TGTGCCAGCGGATTTTCCTTCACCTACGAGCAGTACTTC
CASGFSFTYEQYF
>TRBJ2-2|many|NA|TRBV6-5
TGTGCCAGCAGTCTCCTTTGGGGCACCCCTTTCACTGCGTTTGACACCGGGGAGCTGTTTTTT
CASSLLWGTPFTAFDTGELFF
>TRBJ1-3|many|TRBD1|TRBV10-3
TGTGCCATCAGTGGGACAGGGGCGAGCTCTGGAAACACCATATATTTT
CAISGTGASSGNTIYF
>TRBJ1-2|many|NA|TRBV6-5
TGTGCCAGCAGTCCGGACGGACTTAACTATGGCTACACCTTC
CASSPDGLNYGYTF
>TRBJ1-1|many|NA|TRBV11-3
TGTGCCAGCAGCCAGGGACTTTGGGCTGAAGCTTTCTTT
CASSQGLWAEAFF
>TRBJ2-4|few|NA|TRBV7-3
TGTGCCAGCAGCTTAGTGGACGGGGCCGGGCTTCAGTACTTC
CASSLVDGAGLQYF
>TRBJ2-7|many|NA|TRBV2
TGTGCCAGCAGTAGACAGGAGACCTACGAGCAGTACTTC
CASSRQETYEQYF
>TRBJ1-5|many|TRBD1|TRBV10-3
TGTGCCATCAGTGACCGCGGACAGGGGGGCCGCAATCAGCCCCAGCATTTT
CAISDRGQGGRNQPQHF
>TRBJ1-1|many|NA|TRBV6-4
TGTGCCAGCAGGGGGATCGCTGAAGCTTTCTTT
CASRGIAEAFF
>TRBJ2-2|many|NA|TRBV6-1
TGTGCCAGCAGTGCAGAGGGGCCAAGCACCGGGGAGCTGTTTTTT
CASSAEGPSTGELFF
>TRBJ2-5|NA|NA|TRBV19
TGTGCCAGTACGTCCGGCTATCGGGAGACCCAGTACTTC
CASTSGYRETQYF
>TRBJ1-5|many|TRBD1|TRBV5-8
TGTGCCAGCAGCATGACAGGGGTTAGCAATCAGCCCCAGCATTTT
CASSMTGVSNQPQHF
>TRBJ1-2|many|NA|TRBV2
TGTGCCAGCAGTGAAGGGGAACCCTATGGCTACACCTTC
CASSEGEPYGYTF
>TRBJ2-7|NA|NA|TRBV28
TGTGCCAGCAGTTTGGGGGACCGGGACATCGGTTACGAGCAGTACTTC
CASSLGDRDIGYEQYF
>TRBJ2-7|many|TRBD1|TRBV6-1
TGTGCCAGCAGTGTCGCCGGGACAGTGGTTAACGAGCAGTACTTC
CASSVAGTVVNEQYF
>TRBJ1-2|many|NA|TRBV20-1
TGCAGTGCTAGAGGTTGGGACCCCGGTAAAGCCTATGGCTACACCTTC
CSARGWDPGKAYGYTF
>TRBJ1-1|NA|NA|TRBV11-3
TGTGCCAGCAGCTTAGATCGGTTGGCTTTCTTT
CASSLDRLAFF
>TRBJ1-2|NA|NA|TRBV7-2
TGTGCCAGCAGCTTAGCGCTTCGACAAGCTAACTATGGCTACACCTTC
CASSLALRQANYGYTF
>TRBJ2-2|many|TRBD2|TRBV6-1
TGTGCCACCCTAGCGGGGGGAGACACCGGGGAGCTGTTTTTT
CATLAGGDTGELFF
>TRBJ2-2|many|NA|TRBV2
TGTGCCAGCAGCCCACGGGACACCGGGGAGCTGTTTTTT
CASSPRDTGELFF
>TRBJ2-7|many|TRBD1|TRBV27
TGTGCCAGCAGCCCAGGGACAGGGGGTGGCGAGCAGTACTTC
CASSPGTGGGEQYF
>TRBJ1-1|many|NA|TRBV7-3
TGTGCCAGCAGCCGCGGACGCCTTTTGAACACTGAAGCTTTCTTT
CASSRGRLLNTEAFF
>TRBJ2-5|NA|TRBD2|TRBV15
TGTGCCACCAGCAGAGATCCGGGAGGGGTCCAAGAGACCCAGTACTTC
CATSRDPGGVQETQYF